The clone carrying this T cell receptor (beta chain) was counted only a few times. The data were obtained in a study of shared T cell receptors in the human thymus. Here immunoSEQ multiplex PCR was the method, and the copy in TCRdb shows in-frame clones only, minus some. The table lists 600,000 or so clones, around 87% of them singletons, with 0.0094% in the top ten. The V and J ends lost 1 base and 0 bases respectively, with 13 bases between them. Germline assignment: CDR1 SEHNR and CDR2 FQNEAQ (reference sequence). The CDR3 runs 17 residues. Separately, the same data were catalogued under a study of human thymus T cells. That work adds: Corrective cardiac surgery supplied the resected thymus tissue. Thymic and blood repertoires appeared to display a bias in their usage of V and J genes. Related research found strongly overlapping thymic repertoires in unrelated individuals.

This sequence joins TRBV7-9 and TRBJ1-3; tentative D call: TRBD1 (5 bases). This receptor was obtained from a boy under two years old with a congenital heart defect. The specimen sequenced was thymocytes. In DNA, the CDR3 is TGTGCCAGCAGCTTAGAGCTCCCCAGGGTCTCTGGAAACACCATATATTTT. Protein product: CASSLELPRVSGNTIYF.